This passage covers 16 T cell receptor beta chains from one sample sequenced in a study of long-term antiretroviral therapy in people with HIV. Running of the v3.0 immunoSEQ assay took place at survey level. Repertoires were generated with immunoSEQ multiplex PCR, while TCRdb's copy carries only in-frame clones and drops some. The sample contains 25,000 to 30,000 clones, roughly 90% of which appear only once. This specimen consisted of unsorted PBMCs, obtained 1.8 years after starting antiretroviral therapy. The receptors derive from a woman younger than 30 with HIV.

This chain joins TRBV11-3 and TRBJ2-5; no clear D gene. CDR3 length: 13 amino acids. V was trimmed by 5 bases and J by 4 bases, leaving 11 bases between them. Germline V CDR1 and CDR2: SGHNT, YENEEA. CDR3 sequence (DNA): TGTGCCAGCAGCCCTTCTCGGGCAGAGACCCAGTACTTC. Translated, it gives CASSPSRAETQYF. The full variable domain, with the rest looked up from reference TRBV11-3 and TRBJ2-5, is EAGVVQSPRYKIIEKKQPVAFWCNPISGHNTLYWYLQNLGQGPELLIRYENEEAVDDSQLPKDRFSAERLKGVDSTLKIQPAELGDSAVYLCASSPSRAETQYFGPGTRLLVL.

The V call is TRBV2, the J call TRBJ2-2; 7 positions match TRBD2. CDR1 is SNHLY, CDR2 FYNNEI, per germline. This CDR3 is 18 amino acids long. Trimming removed 6 bases from V and 1 base from J; junction bases left unmatched: 14. The CDR3 region is CASRPEELASKNTGELFF. As DNA, the CDR3 is TGTGCCAGCAGGCCGGAGGAACTAGCGTCTAAGAACACCGGGGAGCTGTTTTTT.

In its sample, this clone was seen once. This chain uses TRBV27 with TRBJ1-5; D possibly corresponds to TRBD1 (5 bases). Germline V lookup: CDR1 MNHEY, CDR2 SMNVEV (reference sequence). This CDR3 is built from 16 residues. V lost 7 bases and J 0 bases, leaving 16 bases between the germline ends. CDR3 sequence reads: CASTPGGANSNQPQHF. In nucleotides, the CDR3 is TGTGCCAGCACCCCGGGTGGGGCTAATAGCAATCAGCCCCAGCATTTT.

This rearrangement joins TRBV10-2 to TRBJ2-1; maybe TRBD2 (6 bases). Germline CDR1 reads WSHSY; CDR2 reads SAAADI. The CDR3 runs 11 residues. V was shortened by 6 bases and J by 7 bases, with 7 bases between the two germline ends. The CDR3 DNA follows: TGCGCCAGCAGGCGGGGTAATGAGCAGTTCTTC. Its translation is CASRRGNEQFF.

The chain links TRBV7-8 to TRBJ1-5; D remains unclear. Per germline, CDR1 SGHVS and CDR2 FQNEAQ. The CDR3 length is 15 residues. The V gene lost 0 bases and the J gene lost 7 bases, with 13 bases spanning the gap. This CDR3 reads CASSLAMDGWQPQHF. In DNA form, the CDR3 reads TGTGCCAGCAGCTTAGCCATGGATGGATGGCAGCCCCAGCATTTT.

The genes are TRBV11-1 and TRBJ2-7, with 7 bases lining up with TRBD1. The J segment lost 3 bases and the V segment lost 5 bases, leaving 4 bases of the junction unmatched. The CDR3 has 13 amino acids. Per germline, CDR1 SGHAT and CDR2 FQDESV (reference sequence). The CDR3 DNA reads TGTGCCAGCAGCCTCGGGACAGACTACGAGCAGTACTTC. It is translated as CASSLGTDYEQYF.

A few counts support this clone. The chain uses TRBV19 and TRBJ1-2, with TRBD1 matching 8 bases. Germline CDR1 and CDR2: LNHDA and SQIVND (reference sequence). This CDR3 comprises 12 residues. V was clipped by 6 bases and J by 6 bases; unmatched bases: 3. In DNA form, the CDR3 reads TGTGCCAGTAGAAGACAGGGGCATGGCTACACCTTC. Protein sequence: CASRRQGHGYTF.

This chain joins TRBV28 and TRBJ1-3; 7 nucleotides line up with TRBD1. The CDR3 sequence is 17 residues long. Germline V gene sequence: CDR1 MDHEN, CDR2 SYDVKM. V was clipped by 4 bases and J by 0 bases; unmatched bases: 9. CDR3 in amino acids: CASSYLTGLRSGNTIYF. CDR3 bases: TGTGCCAGCAGTTACCTGACAGGGCTCCGCTCTGGAAACACCATATATTTT.

DNA of the CDR3: TGTGCCAGCACCGTCACAACCGGGACAGTCTCTCGCGAGCAGTACTTC. Its translation is CASTVTTGTVSREQYF. The J gene is TRBJ2-7, the V gene TRBV5-6; TRBD1 matches 7 bases. There are 16 residues in the CDR3. The germline CDR1 and CDR2 sequences are SGHDT and YYEEEE. The V gene end was trimmed by 6 bases and the J gene end by 6 bases; junction bases not matched to a gene: 18. Full variable domain (remainder filled in from reference TRBV5-6 and TRBJ2-7): DAGVTQSPTHLIKTRGQQVTLRCSPKSGHDTVSWYQQALGQGPQFIFQYYEEEERQRGNFPDRFSGHQFPNYSSELNVNALLLGDSALYLCASTVTTGTVSREQYFGPGTRLTVT.

The rearrangement links TRBV7-2 to TRBJ2-5, with TRBD1 identical over 7 bases. The CDR3 loop spans 15 amino acids. Germline-derived CDR1 and CDR2 are SGHTA and FQGNSA. With 6 bases clipped from V and 2 bases from J, the junction kept 9 bases outside the gene matches. Written as DNA, the CDR3 is TGTGCCAGCAGTCGAGACCCGGGACAGCAAGAGACCCAGTACTTC. Translating gives CASSRDPGQQETQYF.

This sequence joins TRBV28 and TRBJ2-5; D tentatively reads TRBD1 or TRBD2 (7 bases each). The germline V and J ends were trimmed by 10 bases and 4 bases, with 13 bases remaining between them. Germline assignment: CDR1 MDHEN and CDR2 SYDVKM. The CDR3 is 12 amino acids. CDR3 bases: TGTGCCACAGGGGGAGGGACAGAGACCCAGTACTTC. Protein: CATGGGTETQYF.

The J gene is TRBJ2-7, the V gene TRBV7-9, with 8 bases fitting TRBD1. The CDR3 totals 15 residues. J gave up 0 bases and V 0 bases, and 1 base lay outside the gene matches. From germline, CDR1 is SEHNR and CDR2 FQNEAQ (reference sequence). This chain's CDR3 is CASSLATGVSYEQYF. The CDR3 coding sequence is TGTGCCAGCAGCTTAGCGACAGGGGTCTCCTACGAGCAGTACTTC. Using reference TRBV7-9 and TRBJ2-7 for the parts outside the CDR3, the full variable domain is DTGVSQNPRHKITKRGQNVTFRCDPISEHNRLYWYRQTLGQGPEFLTYFQNEAQLEKSRLLSDRFSAERPKGSFSTLEIQRTEQGDSAMYLCASSLATGVSYEQYFGPGTRLTVT.

This clone was observed a handful of times. The chain is built from TRBV29-1 and TRBJ2-2, with D tentatively TRBD1 (5 bases). Trimming took off 1 base at V and 5 bases at J, with 8 bases between the two ends. The CDR3 runs 13 residues. The V gene's germline CDR1 is SQVTM and CDR2 ANQGSEA. CDR3: CSVEVGVTGELFF. In nucleotides, the CDR3 is TGCAGCGTTGAAGTAGGGGTAACCGGGGAGCTGTTTTTT.

This clone showed up just once. The chain couples TRBV28 to TRBJ2-5, with 7 nucleotides matching TRBD2. The germline CDR1 and CDR2 sequences are MDHEN and SYDVKM. The CDR3 extends over 14 amino acids. The V gene end was trimmed by 4 bases and the J gene end by 4 bases; junction bases not matched to a gene: 6. As DNA, the CDR3 is TGTGCCAGCAGTTCCCTAGCGGTTCGAGAGACCCAGTACTTC. The encoded protein is CASSSLAVRETQYF. The entire variable domain, with the rest obtained from reference TRBV28 and TRBJ2-5, is as follows: DVKVTQSSRYLVKRTGEKVFLECVQDMDHENMFWYRQDPGLGLRLIYFSYDVKMKEKGDIPEGYSVSREKKERFSLILESASTNQTSMYLCASSSLAVRETQYFGPGTRLLVL.

The chain has TRBV14 and TRBJ2-1; 9 nucleotides agree with TRBD2. J gave up 3 bases and V 4 bases, and 1 base lay outside the gene matches. The germline CDR1 and CDR2 sequences are SGHDN and FVKESK. This CDR3 region has 14 residues. The CDR3 region has the DNA TGTGCCAGCAGCCTGACTAGCGGCTACAATGAGCAGTTCTTC. This codes for CASSLTSGYNEQFF.

The V call is TRBV27, the J call TRBJ2-2; D gene unclear. This CDR3 is 13 amino acids long. Germline CDR1 is MNHEY and CDR2 is SMNVEV (reference sequence). V lost 4 bases and J lost 0, with 3 bases in between. CDR3 residues: CASSSSNTGELFF. The DNA of the CDR3 is TGTGCCAGCAGTTCCTCGAACACCGGGGAGCTGTTTTTT.